This TCR beta chain is from a study of CXCR3-negative and CXCR3-positive naive CD8 T cells. All CD8+ T cell subsets were sorted in triplicate at fewer than 350,000 cells each. About this clonotype itself: What it recognizes is unknown.

All TRB cDNA libraries came from 5' RACE performed with UMI labels. From its re-call of the 5' RACE reads, TCRdb lists each CDR3 protein once, without DNA. This table lists 85,000 to 90,000 distinct CDR3 sequences. This CDR3 spans 11 amino acids. Overall study findings and caveats: Whereas memory cells differed, naive CXCR3-negative and CXCR3-positive cells shared similar TRBV-TRBJ usage. Hydrophobicity of TRB CDR3s was greater in CXCR3-positive naive cells than in CXCR3-negative naive cells. Each naive subset displayed comparably high diversity, whereas memory CD8+ cells displayed much lower diversity.

The source of this sequence is a human donor in good health. Some clones in this sample may be carry-over from other donors' samples. V and J are TRBV12-3 or TRBV12-4 and TRBJ1-1; TCRdb's D call of TRBD1 is untestable without DNA. Input material: naive CXCR3+ CD8+ T cells from blood. Subset meaning: CD45RO-CCR7+CD27+CD95- naive CD8+ T cells expressing CXCR3 (TNR3+). This chain's CDR3 is CASRTTGPVFF.